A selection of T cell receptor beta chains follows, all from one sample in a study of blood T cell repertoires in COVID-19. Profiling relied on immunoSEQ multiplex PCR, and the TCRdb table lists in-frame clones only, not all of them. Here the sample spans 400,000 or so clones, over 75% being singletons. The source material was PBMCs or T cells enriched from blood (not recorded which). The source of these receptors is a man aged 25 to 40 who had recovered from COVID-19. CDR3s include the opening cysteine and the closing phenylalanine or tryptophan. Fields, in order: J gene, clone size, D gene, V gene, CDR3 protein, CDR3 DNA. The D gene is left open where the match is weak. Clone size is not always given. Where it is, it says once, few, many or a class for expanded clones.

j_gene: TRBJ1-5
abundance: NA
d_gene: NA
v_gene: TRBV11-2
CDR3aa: CASSLGDGRRHQPQHF
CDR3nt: TGTGCCAGCAGCTTAGGGGACGGGAGGCGACATCAGCCCCAGCATTTT

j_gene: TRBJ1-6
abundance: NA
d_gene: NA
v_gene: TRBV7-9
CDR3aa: CASSFPGGNSPLHF
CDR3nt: TGTGCCAGCAGCTTCCCGGGTGGTAATTCACCCCTCCACTTT

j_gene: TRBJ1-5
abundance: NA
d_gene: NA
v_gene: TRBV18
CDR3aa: CASSPGSVTYQPQHF
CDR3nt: TGTGCCAGCTCACCAGGGAGCGTAACCTATCAGCCCCAGCATTTT

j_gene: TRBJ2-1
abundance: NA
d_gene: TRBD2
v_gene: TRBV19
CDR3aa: CASRLSGRAMGEQFF
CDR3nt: TGTGCCAGTAGACTTAGCGGGAGGGCCATGGGTGAGCAGTTCTTC

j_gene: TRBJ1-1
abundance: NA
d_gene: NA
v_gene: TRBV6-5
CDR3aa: CASTAQGNTEAFF
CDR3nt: TGTGCCAGCACCGCGCAGGGGAACACTGAAGCTTTCTTT

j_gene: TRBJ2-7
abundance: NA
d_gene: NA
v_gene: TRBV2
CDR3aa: CASSERDTYEQYF
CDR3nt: TGTGCCAGCAGTGAACGGGACACATACGAGCAGTACTTC

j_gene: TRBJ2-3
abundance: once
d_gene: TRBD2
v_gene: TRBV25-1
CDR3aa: CASSVEGTSGIIDTQYF
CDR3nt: TGTGCCAGCAGTGTTGAAGGGACTAGCGGGATAATAGATACGCAGTATTTT

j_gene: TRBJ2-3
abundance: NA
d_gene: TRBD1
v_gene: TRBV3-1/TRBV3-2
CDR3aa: CASSHRTGGVGDTQYF
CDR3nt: TGTGCCAGCAGCCACCGGACAGGGGGCGTGGGAGATACGCAGTATTTT

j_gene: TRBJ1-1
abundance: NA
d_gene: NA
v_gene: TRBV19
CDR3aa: CASSISTASNTEAFF
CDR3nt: TGTGCCAGTAGTATATCGACAGCCTCGAACACTGAAGCTTTCTTT

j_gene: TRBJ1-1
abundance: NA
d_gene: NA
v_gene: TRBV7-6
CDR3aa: CASTPGQGNTEAFF
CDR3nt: TGTGCCAGCACCCCCGGGCAGGGGAACACTGAAGCTTTCTTT

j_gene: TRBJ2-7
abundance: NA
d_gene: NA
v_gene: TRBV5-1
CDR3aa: CASSLRDRTAGKHYEQYF
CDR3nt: TGCGCCAGCAGCTTACGAGACCGGACAGCGGGAAAACACTACGAGCAGTACTTC

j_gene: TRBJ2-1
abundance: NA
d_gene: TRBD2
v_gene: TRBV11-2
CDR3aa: CASSLVLAGPSYNEQFF
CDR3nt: TGTGCCAGCAGCTTAGTGCTAGCGGGCCCCTCCTACAATGAGCAGTTCTTC

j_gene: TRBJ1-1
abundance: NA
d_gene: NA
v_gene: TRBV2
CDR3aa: CASSELAVMNTEAFF
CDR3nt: TGTGCCAGCAGTGAACTGGCGGTCATGAACACTGAAGCTTTCTTT